This TCR beta chain was retrieved from a study of shared clonotypes between healthy human individuals. Study-level results: Among donors, clonotype sharing was expected to be affected by sequencing depth.

The germline V gene encodes CDR1 SGHRS and CDR2 YFSETQ. With 1 base removed from V and 7 bases from J, the gap between germline ends came to 12 bases. The CDR3 extends over 14 amino acids. Of note for this clone: What it binds is unknown.

The protocol was immunoSEQ multiplex PCR, while the TCRdb copy is restricted to in-frame clones and leaves out a portion. The sample holds 2 million to 3 million clones, roughly 93% seen once. The TCR was taken from a man aged 18 to 30 in good health. Some clones in this sample may be carry-over from other donors' samples. The rearrangement uses TRBV5-1 and TRBJ1-5; TRBD1 is a possible D gene (5 bases). Sequenced sample: naive CD4+ T cells from PBMCs. Subset here: CD45RA+ positively selected. The CDR3 loop is CASSLSSGRQPQHF. As DNA, the CDR3 is TGCGCCAGCAGCTTGTCGTCAGGGCGACAGCCCCAGCATTTT.